The 24 T cell receptor beta chains presented below share a single source sample, sequenced in a study of T cells after posttransplantation cyclophosphamide. Sequencing was performed with immunoSEQ multiplex PCR; in TCRdb, only in-frame clones are kept and a portion is missing. The sample lists about 17,000 clones, roughly 80% occurring once. Control samples came 1 year after myeloablative marrow transplants with methotrexate plus calcineurin inhibitor. The input for sequencing was PBMCs, taken 440 to 450 days after allogeneic stem cell transplant with calcineurin inhibitor and methotrexate. The source of these receptors is a male patient aged 25-45 years who received an allogeneic stem cell transplant from an unrelated donor, was CMV-positive, and had acute and chronic GVHD. Some of the T cells may derive from the graft donor.

The chain is built from TRBV6-6 and TRBJ2-7; possibly TRBD1 for D (5 bases). CDR3 length: 16 amino acids. V lost 2 bases and J lost 2, with 16 bases in between. Germline V gene lookup returns CDR1 MNHNY and CDR2 SVGAGI (reference sequence). CDR3 in amino acids: CASSYPSDGAPYEQYF. CDR3 DNA: TGTGCCAGCAGTTACCCGTCCGATGGGGCCCCCTACGAGCAGTACTTC.

This chain's CDR3 is CASSAERTSGGRTGELFF. The CDR3, as DNA: TGTGCCAGCAGTGCCGAGAGGACTAGCGGGGGACGCACCGGGGAGCTGTTTTTT. V gene TRBV25-1 combines with J gene TRBJ2-2; 13 bases align to TRBD2. Germline lookup yields CDR1 MGHDK and CDR2 SYGVNS. With V trimmed by 4 bases and J by 4 bases, 9 bases remained unmatched. CDR3 size: 18 residues.

The rearrangement links TRBV9 to TRBJ1-1; tentative D call: TRBD1 (5 bases). The length of the CDR3 is 15 residues. V was shortened by 4 bases and J by 5 bases, with 18 bases between the two germline ends. Germline lookup yields CDR1 SGDLS and CDR2 YYNGEE. CDR3 sequence reads: CASSPSGARGTEAFF. In DNA form, the CDR3 reads TGTGCCAGCAGCCCTAGCGGGGCCAGAGGGACTGAAGCTTTCTTT.

The rearrangement joins TRBV2 to TRBJ2-7, with D tentatively TRBD2 (5 bases). Germline CDR1 and CDR2: SNHLY and FYNNEI. The length of the CDR3 is 15 residues. Trimming stripped 2 bases from V and 4 bases from J, with 15 bases between. CDR3 sequence: CASSEKGGPAYEQYF. CDR3 DNA sequence: TGTGCCAGCAGTGAAAAGGGCGGGCCTGCGTACGAGCAGTACTTC.

This rearrangement joins TRBV19 to TRBJ1-2; TRBD1 might be the D (6 bases). The CDR3 is 13 residues long. The germline V and J ends were trimmed by 7 bases and 4 bases, with 13 bases remaining between them. Germline V gene sequence: CDR1 LNHDA, CDR2 SQIVND (reference sequence). This chain's CDR3 is CASTDSPIYGYTF. CDR3 bases: TGTGCCAGTACGGACAGCCCGATCTATGGCTACACCTTC.

This chain joins TRBV19 and TRBJ2-5; D is ambiguous. V gave up 5 bases and J gave up 4 bases, with 14 bases separating them. This CDR3 comprises 14 residues. The germline CDR1 and CDR2 sequences are LNHDA and SQIVND (reference sequence). The CDR3 DNA reads as TGTGCCAGTAGTGGTTACCCGAGAGGAGAGACCCAGTACTTC. This codes for CASSGYPRGETQYF.

The chain carries TRBV18 and TRBJ1-3; TRBD1 is a possible D gene (6 bases). V shed 4 bases and J shed 0 bases, with 10 bases lying between them. The CDR3 consists of 15 residues. Germline-derived CDR1 and CDR2 are KGHSH and LQKENI. The CDR3 DNA follows: TGTGCCAGCTCACTACAGGGCCTCTCTGGAAACACCATATATTTT. This codes for CASSLQGLSGNTIYF.

This chain connects TRBV4-1 to TRBJ1-4; no definite D call. V lost 0 bases to trimming and J lost 8 bases, with 7 bases between them. Germline V lookup: CDR1 MGHRA, CDR2 YSYEKL. CDR3 length: 13 amino acids. The CDR3 region has the DNA TGCGCCAGCAGCCAAGATAGCGGAGAAAAACTGTTTTTT. The encoded protein is CASSQDSGEKLFF.

This clone was picked up a small number of times. The chain links TRBV27 to TRBJ1-4, with D maybe TRBD1 (5 bases). V lost 6 bases, J lost 8 bases, and 22 bases lay in between. In germline, CDR1 is MNHEY, CDR2 SMNVEV (reference sequence). The CDR3 sequence is 16 residues long. This chain's CDR3 is CASRSQWPGPGEKLFF. The CDR3 region has the DNA TGTGCCAGCAGGTCTCAATGGCCAGGGCCAGGGGAAAAACTGTTTTTT.

This chain links TRBV6-5 with TRBJ2-3, with D possibly TRBD1 on 5 matching bases. Trimming removed 5 bases at V and 10 bases at J, with 10 bases between. The CDR3 loop spans 11 amino acids. Germline CDR1 and CDR2: MNHEY and SVGAGI. This CDR3 reads CASSHKGAQYF. As DNA, the CDR3 is TGTGCCAGCAGTCACAAAGGGGCGCAGTATTTT.

Concerning this clone: In this CDR3 the conserved last residue, phenylalanine or tryptophan, is missing, so a read error is likely. It is unclear where the CDR3 begins or ends on the DNA, so no DNA is shown, and the CDR3 is as TCRdb lists it. The gene calls are TRBV7-4 and TRBJ2-7; the D call in the table, TRBD1, was not verified against the DNA. The CDR3 sequence runs 9 residues, both termini included. CDR1 is SGHVT and CDR2 is SQSDAQ in the germline V gene. The CDR3 is CASSLAWTP.

The chain uses TRBV11-2 and TRBJ2-2; a weak D match, TRBD1 (6 bases). This CDR3 spans 16 amino acids. Germline V CDR1 and CDR2: SGHAT, FQNNGV. V lost 1 base and J 4 bases, leaving 13 bases between the germline ends. In DNA form, the CDR3 reads TGTGCCAGCAGCTTAGCTCGGCAGGGGTTCACCGGGGAGCTGTTTTTT. Translation: CASSLARQGFTGELFF.

The chain combines TRBV5-1 with TRBJ1-6, with 7 bases fitting TRBD1. Per the germline V gene, CDR1 is SGHRS and CDR2 is YFSETQ. The length of the CDR3 is 15 residues. The junction had 2 bases not matched to a gene; V was cut back by 0 bases and J by 5 bases. CDR3 sequence reads: CASSLEGTDNSPLHF. DNA for the CDR3: TGCGCCAGCAGCTTGGAAGGGACAGATAATTCACCCCTCCACTTT.

V usage is TRBV6-5 and J usage is TRBJ2-7; D unresolved. This CDR3 is built from 13 residues. The V gene lost 6 bases and the J gene lost 4 bases, with 13 bases spanning the gap. CDR1 is MNHEY and CDR2 is SVGAGI in the germline V gene. This chain's CDR3 is CASSYNLGYEQYF. In DNA form, the CDR3 reads TGTGCCAGCAGCTACAATCTAGGATACGAGCAGTACTTC.

V usage is TRBV7-3 and J usage is TRBJ2-1; possible D gene TRBD1, 6 bases. Trimming shortened V by 4 bases and J by 11 bases, and 12 bases separated the two germline ends. Germline loops: CDR1 SGHTA, CDR2 FQGTGA. The CDR3 contains 12 residues. The CDR3 sequence: CASSSPGDKQFF. The CDR3 DNA reads as TGTGCCAGCAGCTCCCCCGGGGACAAGCAGTTCTTC.

The chain has TRBV5-8 and TRBJ2-5; D perhaps matches TRBD1 (6 bases). The end of the DNA is better explained by TRBJ2-7, so the J call may be wrong. CDR3 size: 13 residues. From germline, CDR1 is SGHTS and CDR2 YDEGEE. The CDR3 DNA reads TGTGCCAGCAGCTTTACAGGGAATTACGAGCAGTACTTC. This gives the protein CASSFTGNYEQYF.

In this sample, this clone turned up a few times. The chain carries TRBV4-2 and TRBJ2-3; 13 bases match TRBD2. CDR1 LGHNA and CDR2 YNFKEQ come from the germline V gene. This CDR3 has 16 amino acids. With V trimmed by 4 bases and J by 4 bases, 5 bases remained unmatched. The CDR3: CASSPGLAGAPDTQYF. The CDR3 DNA sequence: TGTGCCAGCAGCCCAGGACTAGCGGGAGCCCCAGATACGCAGTATTTT.

This chain uses TRBV19 with TRBJ2-3, with TRBD2 matching 8 bases. V was pared by 8 bases and J by 3 bases, with 7 bases of the junction left unmatched. Germline loops: CDR1 LNHDA, CDR2 SQIVND (reference sequence). This CDR3 comprises 14 residues. The CDR3 protein is CASDGSGITDTQYF. CDR3 in DNA: TGTGCCAGTGATGGTAGCGGGATTACAGATACGCAGTATTTT.

The sample holds one count of this clone. The chain links TRBV7-8 to TRBJ2-1; no definite D call. Germline CDR1 and CDR2: SGHVS and FQNEAQ. V lost 4 bases and J lost 6, with 13 bases in between. This CDR3 has 14 residues. CDR3 nucleotides: TGTGCCAGCAGCTCCCATCGTATCGGCAATGAGCAGTTCTTC. Its protein product is CASSSHRIGNEQFF.

For this clone: This may stem from a read error, because a much larger clone lies one nucleotide away. The sample contains more than one DNA sequence encoding this CDR3. The chain employs TRBV5-1 and TRBJ2-5; no firm D call. This CDR3 has 12 amino acids. Trimming stripped 3 bases from V and 0 bases from J, with 3 bases between. The V gene's germline CDR1 is SGHRS and CDR2 YFSETQ. The CDR3 DNA follows: TGCGCCAGCAGCTACTACCAAGAGACCCAGTACTTC. It specifies CASSYYQETQYF.

CDR3 region: CAISESNSYTDTQYF. CDR3 sequence (DNA): TGTGCCATCAGTGAGTCGAACAGCTATACAGATACGCAGTATTTT. The V and J genes are TRBV10-3 and TRBJ2-3; D gene ambiguous. The CDR3 runs 15 residues. Germline V CDR1 and CDR2: ENHRY, SYGVKD. Trimming removed 0 bases at V and 3 bases at J, with 10 bases between.

This sequence joins TRBV4-2 and TRBJ1-3; possibly TRBD1 for D (5 bases). Germline V gives CDR1 LGHNA, CDR2 YNFKEQ. The CDR3 length is 15 residues. Trimming removed 0 bases at V and 7 bases at J, with 13 bases between. The CDR3 is CASSQDRGGGNTIYF. CDR3 nucleotides: TGTGCCAGCAGCCAAGATAGGGGAGGCGGGAACACCATATATTTT.

The rearrangement links TRBV4-3 to TRBJ2-7, with D possibly being TRBD1 (5 bases). Germline V gene sequence: CDR1 LGHNA, CDR2 YSLEER. The CDR3 is made up of 14 amino acids. V lost 4 bases and J 7 bases, leaving 17 bases between the germline ends. Written as DNA, the CDR3 is TGCGCCAGCAGCCCTCGGAGACAGTTCGGGGAGCAGTACTTC. Its translation is CASSPRRQFGEQYF.

The V call is TRBV7-3, the J call TRBJ2-3; a possible D gene is TRBD1 (6 bases). Trimming pared 4 bases from V and 0 bases from J, leaving 11 bases between. The CDR3 contains 15 residues. CDR1 is SGHTA, CDR2 FQGTGA, per germline. CDR3 coding DNA: TGTGCCAGCAGCTCCGGGACACCTAGCACAGATACGCAGTATTTT. Translating gives CASSSGTPSTDTQYF. The full variable domain, with the rest looked up from reference TRBV7-3 and TRBJ2-3, is GAGVSQTPSNKVTEKGKYVELRCDPISGHTALYWYRQSLGQGPEFLIYFQGTGAADDSGLPNDRFFAVRPEGSVSTLKIQRTERGDSAVYLCASSSGTPSTDTQYFGPGTRLTVL.